One sample yielded the 26 T cell receptor beta chains listed below, sequenced in a study of cytomegalovirus exposure and HLA in healthy donors (dated by TCRdb to 2015 to 2018). The library was obtained by the immunoSEQ multiplex PCR assay. For the multiplex PCR, a mixture combining 60 forward primers for TCR Vbeta segments and 13 reverse primers for TCR Jbeta segments was used. Here the immuneACCESS table is served through TCRdb, limited to in-frame sequences with V and J called. Missing clones are a known gap in these copies; in checked studies unresolved V genes cover under half, and the rest lacks a known reason. The sample records about 130,000 clones, 75% to 90% of which are singletons. The ten largest account for about 6.7% of the sample. Sequenced material: PBMCs. These TCRs come from a woman in her twenties or thirties in good health and CMV-seropositive.

This chain connects TRBV7-9 to TRBJ1-1; unclear D gene. CDR1 and CDR2 from the germline V gene are SEHNR and FQNEAQ (reference sequence). V lost 0 bases and J 6 bases, leaving 11 bases between the germline ends. CDR3 length: 14 residues. CDR3 loop: CASSLAWREAEAFF. In nucleotides, the CDR3 is TGTGCCAGCAGCTTAGCGTGGAGGGAGGCTGAAGCTTTCTTT.

The V and J genes are TRBV6-5 and TRBJ1-1; D might be TRBD1 (5 bases). The CDR3 covers 11 residues. Trimming stripped 6 bases from V and 8 bases from J, with 10 bases between. Germline V gene sequence: CDR1 MNHEY, CDR2 SVGAGI. CDR3 amino acids: CASRGGTEAFF. The CDR3 DNA reads TGTGCCAGCAGGGGGGGGACGGAAGCTTTCTTT.

This chain joins TRBV5-1 and TRBJ2-7, with a possible D match to TRBD1 (6 bases). CDR1 is SGHRS and CDR2 is YFSETQ in the germline V gene. V lost 5 bases to trimming and J lost 4 bases, with 16 bases between them. The CDR3 consists of 14 residues. CDR3 nucleotides: TGCGCCAGCAGGGAGTCGGGACATTCGTACGAGCAGTACTTC. It yields the protein CASRESGHSYEQYF.

V is TRBV4-2 and J is TRBJ2-5; no definite D call. CDR1 and CDR2 from the germline V gene are LGHNA and YNFKEQ. Trimming pared 3 bases from V and 4 bases from J, leaving 21 bases between. The CDR3 runs to 17 residues. CDR3 amino acids: CASSQDAYYDSGETQYF. CDR3 sequence (DNA): TGTGCCAGCAGCCAGGATGCTTACTACGACTCCGGAGAGACCCAGTACTTC.

V gene TRBV7-2 combines with J gene TRBJ2-7; D not resolved. Trimming pared 5 bases from V and 1 base from J, leaving 12 bases between. The germline gives CDR1 SGHTA, CDR2 FQGNSA. This CDR3 spans 14 amino acids. The CDR3 protein is CASSPFLESYEQYF. In DNA, the CDR3 is TGTGCCAGCAGCCCCTTTCTGGAGTCCTACGAGCAGTACTTC.

V usage is TRBV5-1 and J usage is TRBJ2-1; a possible D gene is TRBD1 (7 bases). Trimming stripped 4 bases from V and 5 bases from J, with 16 bases between. Germline V lookup: CDR1 SGHRS, CDR2 YFSETQ. This CDR3 comprises 15 residues. CDR3 bases: TGCGCCAGCAGCCTTGGAGGGGGCCGAGACAATGAGCAGTTCTTC. It translates to CASSLGGGRDNEQFF.

V and J are TRBV14 and TRBJ1-1; unclear D gene. The germline V and J ends were trimmed by 5 bases and 7 bases, with 11 bases remaining between them. There are 12 residues in the CDR3. CDR1 SGHDN and CDR2 FVKESK come from the germline V gene. CDR3 sequence (DNA): TGTGCCAGCAGCTCAGACACACGTGAAGCTTTCTTT. This gives the protein CASSSDTREAFF.

The chain combines TRBV28 with TRBJ2-1; TRBD2 agrees at 7 bases. Germline V CDR1 and CDR2: MDHEN, SYDVKM. Losses at the gene ends were 3 bases for V and 4 bases for J; bases not matched to a gene: 6. CDR3 length: 15 amino acids. CDR3 sequence (DNA): TGTGCCAGCAGTTTGGGAGGACTAGTGTACAATGAGCAGTTCTTC. Its protein product is CASSLGGLVYNEQFF.

This clone was seen only a few times. The V gene is TRBV6-4, the J gene TRBJ2-2; no definite D call. The V and J ends lost 4 bases and 0 bases respectively, with 3 bases between them. This CDR3 is built from 13 residues. The germline V gene encodes CDR1 MRHNA and CDR2 SNTAGT. CDR3 protein: CASSVANTGELFF. CDR3 nucleotides: TGTGCCAGCAGTGTAGCGAACACCGGGGAGCTGTTTTTT.

This sequence joins TRBV28 and TRBJ1-4; D is possibly TRBD1 (6 bases). CDR3 length: 15 residues. Per the germline V gene, CDR1 is MDHEN and CDR2 is SYDVKM. V lost 3 bases and J lost 3, with 11 bases in between. The CDR3 loop reads CASSLGRTANEKLFF. In DNA, the CDR3 is TGTGCCAGCAGTTTGGGACGGACAGCTAATGAAAAACTGTTTTTT.

The chain joins TRBV28 to TRBJ1-2; possible D gene TRBD1, 5 bases. CDR1 MDHEN and CDR2 SYDVKM come from the germline V gene. Trimming removed 5 bases at V and 4 bases at J, with 17 bases between. CDR3 length: 15 amino acids. The DNA of the CDR3 is TGTGCCAGCAGTCCCCCCGGGGGGGGACGCTATGGCTACACCTTC. Protein: CASSPPGGGRYGYTF.

The chain links TRBV5-1 to TRBJ2-5, with a possible D match to TRBD1 (6 bases). The CDR3 loop spans 14 amino acids. CDR1 is SGHRS and CDR2 is YFSETQ in the germline V gene. Trimming shortened V by 7 bases and J by 4 bases, and 17 bases separated the two germline ends. The CDR3 nucleotides read TGCGCCAGCGGGGGCGGTGGATGGGGAGAGACCCAGTACTTC. Protein sequence: CASGGGGWGETQYF.

The chain employs TRBV4-1 and TRBJ1-1, with TRBD1 matching 9 bases. Germline CDR1 and CDR2: MGHRA and YSYEKL. Germline trimming cut 6 bases from V and 10 bases from J; bases unmatched to any gene: 9. The CDR3 runs 13 residues. The CDR3 reads CASRGTGLNGAFF. CDR3 sequence (DNA): TGCGCCAGCAGGGGGACAGGGTTAAATGGAGCTTTCTTT.

This chain connects TRBV10-3 to TRBJ1-4, with D uncertain. Germline V gene lookup returns CDR1 ENHRY and CDR2 SYGVKD. The CDR3 is 14 amino acids. Deletions cut 4 bases from V and 3 bases from J, with 9 bases between. CDR3 coding DNA: TGTGCCATCAGTGGGGCGGGCGCTAATGAAAAACTGTTTTTT. Its protein product is CAISGAGANEKLFF.

This clone was picked up one time. This sequence joins TRBV7-9 and TRBJ1-2, with 9 bases that match TRBD1. J was trimmed by 3 bases and V by 5 bases; bases with no gene match: 4. The CDR3 runs 14 residues. Per the germline V gene, CDR1 is SEHNR and CDR2 is FQNEAQ (reference sequence). CDR3 amino acids: CASSPGTGHYGYTF. The CDR3 nucleotides are TGTGCCAGCAGCCCAGGGACAGGGCACTATGGCTACACCTTC. Together with reference TRBV7-9 and TRBJ1-2, the CDR3 gives the full variable domain: DTGVSQNPRHKITKRGQNVTFRCDPISEHNRLYWYRQTLGQGPEFLTYFQNEAQLEKSRLLSDRFSAERPKGSFSTLEIQRTEQGDSAMYLCASSPGTGHYGYTFGSGTRLTVV.

V and J are TRBV28 and TRBJ1-1, with 7 bases fitting TRBD1. The length of the CDR3 is 14 residues. In germline, CDR1 is MDHEN, CDR2 SYDVKM. V lost 5 bases, J lost 11 bases, and 14 bases stayed unmatched. CDR3 nucleotides: TGTGCCAGCAGTCTCCCCCTTGGTCAGGGGGTGGCTTTCTTT. Translated, it gives CASSLPLGQGVAFF.

This chain joins TRBV7-9 and TRBJ1-4; TRBD1 is a possible D gene (5 bases). The CDR3 consists of 14 residues. Germline V gene sequence: CDR1 SEHNR, CDR2 FQNEAQ (reference sequence). V was clipped by 1 base and J by 8 bases, with 11 bases between them. CDR3 sequence (DNA): TGTGCCAGCAGCTTAGGGCCCCAGGGCGAAAAACTGTTTTTT. Amino acids: CASSLGPQGEKLFF.

This chain joins TRBV5-1 and TRBJ2-2; D remains unclear. V lost 0 bases to trimming and J lost 4 bases, with 4 bases between them. Germline V CDR1 and CDR2: SGHRS, YFSETQ. The CDR3 is 13 amino acids. DNA of the CDR3: TGCGCCAGCAGCTTGGGTCTCACCGGGGAGCTGTTTTTT. Its translation is CASSLGLTGELFF. Full variable domain (outside the CDR3, taken from reference TRBV5-1 and TRBJ2-2): KAGVTQTPRYLIKTRGQQVTLSCSPISGHRSVSWYQQTPGQGLQFLFEYFSETQRNKGNFPGRFSGRQFSNSRSEMNVSTLELGDSALYLCASSLGLTGELFFGEGSRLTVL.

This clone appeared a few times. The rearrangement uses TRBV6-1 and TRBJ1-6; D is undetermined. The germline gives CDR1 MNHNS, CDR2 SASEGT. This CDR3 comprises 15 residues. With 5 bases removed from V and 4 bases from J, the gap between germline ends came to 12 bases. Here the CDR3 reads CASSPPEAYNSPLHF. The CDR3 nucleotides are TGTGCCAGCAGTCCGCCGGAGGCTTATAATTCACCCCTCCACTTT.

In DNA, the CDR3 is TGTGCCAGCAGCTCTCAACCAGGGGCATTTTTCTACGAGCAGTACTTC. The encoded protein is CASSSQPGAFFYEQYF. The V gene is TRBV7-8, the J gene TRBJ2-7; D is perhaps TRBD1 (6 bases). Trimming stripped 4 bases from V and 3 bases from J, with 19 bases between. CDR3 length: 16 amino acids. The germline gives CDR1 SGHVS, CDR2 FQNEAQ. The complete variable domain, with remaining parts taken from reference TRBV7-8 and TRBJ2-7, reads GAGVSQSPRYKVAKRGQDVALRCDPISGHVSLFWYQQALGQGPEFLTYFQNEAQLDKSGLPSDRFFAERPEGSVSTLKIQRTQQEDSAVYLCASSSQPGAFFYEQYFGPGTRLTVT.

This sequence joins TRBV5-1 and TRBJ1-3; D call uncertain. CDR1 is SGHRS, CDR2 YFSETQ, per germline. Trimming took 6 bases from V and 0 from J, leaving 10 bases between them. This CDR3 spans 14 amino acids. The CDR3 loop is CASNSSVSGNTIYF. The CDR3 coding sequence is TGCGCCAGCAACTCCTCGGTCTCTGGAAACACCATATATTTT.

The chain is built from TRBV15 and TRBJ2-1; the match to TRBD2 covers 7 bases. The germline gives CDR1 LNHNV, CDR2 YYDKDF (reference sequence). This CDR3 contains 17 residues. V lost 0 bases and J lost 4; bases outside the gene matches: 9. The CDR3 coding sequence is TGTGCCACCAGCAGAGAGTCCCTAGCGGAGAGTTACAATGAGCAGTTCTTC. Its translation is CATSRESLAESYNEQFF.

Worth noting for this clone: At one end the junction does not follow the germline gene, possibly because of a read error. This chain uses TRBV7-9 with TRBJ1-1, with TRBD1 identical over 8 bases. Germline CDR1 SEHNR, CDR2 FQNEAQ (reference sequence). This CDR3 spans 15 amino acids. The DNA for the CDR3 is TGTTCCAGCAGCTTAGTCGCGACAGGGGACACTGAAGCTTTCTTT. It translates to CSSSLVATGDTEAFF.

The chain couples TRBV5-1 to TRBJ2-2; a possible D gene is TRBD1 (6 bases). CDR1 is SGHRS and CDR2 is YFSETQ in the germline V gene. The length of the CDR3 is 11 residues. The V end lost 7 bases, the J end lost 6 bases, and 7 bases lay between the germline ends. Written as DNA, the CDR3 is TGCGCCAGCCGGACAGCCGGGGAGCTGTTTTTT. Translating gives CASRTAGELFF.

With respect to this clone: The junction differs from germline at one of its ends, possibly a read error. The gene calls are TRBV7-9 and TRBJ1-5, with D perhaps matching TRBD1 (6 bases). Germline V lookup: CDR1 SEHNR, CDR2 FQNEAQ (reference sequence). This CDR3 contains 15 residues. The CDR3: CSSSLQGHSNQPQHF. CDR3 coding DNA: TGTTCCAGCAGCTTACAGGGCCATAGCAATCAGCCCCAGCATTTT. Based on the CDR3 plus reference TRBV7-9 and TRBJ1-5, the full variable domain is DTGVSQNPRHKITKRGQNVTFRCDPISEHNRLYWYRQTLGQGPEFLTYFQNEAQLEKSRLLSDRFSAERPKGSFSTLEIQRTEQGDSAMYLCSSSLQGHSNQPQHFGDGTRLSIL.

The genes are TRBV10-3 and TRBJ1-2, with D possibly TRBD1 on 5 matching bases. There are 17 residues in the CDR3. Trimming took 0 bases from V and 4 from J, leaving 18 bases between them. Germline lookup yields CDR1 ENHRY and CDR2 SYGVKD. Here the CDR3 reads CAISESGVIGLSYGYTF. The CDR3 DNA reads as TGTGCCATCAGTGAGTCAGGGGTAATAGGCCTCTCCTATGGCTACACCTTC.